One sample yielded the 13 T cell receptor beta chains listed below, sequenced in a study of tissue T cells after allogeneic stem cell transplantation. Libraries were prepared by immunoSEQ multiplex PCR; TCRdb keeps only in-frame clonotypes and omits some of them. The sample has roughly 8,100 clones; roughly a third are singletons. The time point was: mouse harvest day 14 after allogeneic transplant. The graft held 10^6 splenic CD5+ T cells and 10^7 T-cell-depleted bone marrow cells. Sequenced input: skin. The receptors derive from a female BALB/c mouse given C57BL/6 T cells with graft-versus-host disease after an allogeneic hematopoietic cell transplant.

A note on this clone: Each gene name is a mouse one. The CDR3 end falls 1 residue outside the read, so it is completed with the germline J gene. The chain couples TRBV26 to TRBJ2-4; D gene unclear. The ends were cut back, 5 bases at V and 0 bases at J, with 9 bases in the middle. The CDR3 sequence is 14 residues long. Germline V gives CDR1 KGHPV, CDR2 FQNQEV (reference sequence). CDR3 residues: CASSLTVSQNTLYF. The sequenced CDR3 bases are TGTGCCAGCAGTTTAACAGTTAGTCAAAACACCTTGTAC. The entire variable domain, with the rest obtained from reference TRBV26 and TRBJ2-4, is as follows: NSKVIQTPRYLVKGQGQKAKMRCIPEKGHPVVFWYQQNKNNEFKFLINFQNQEVLQQIDMTEKRFSAECPSNSPCSLEIQSSEAGDSALYLCASSLTVSQNTLYFGAGTRLSVL.

This clone is categorized as medium-sized. The genes and germline here are from mouse. The missing CDR3 end, 1 residue past where the read stops, is filled in from the germline J gene. V and J are TRBV13-2 and TRBJ1-4; 8 bases map to TRBD1. This CDR3 contains 15 residues. The ends lost 5 bases at V and 3 bases at J; junction bases unmatched: 6. Germline V lookup: CDR1 NNHNN, CDR2 SYGAGS (reference sequence). CDR3: CASGTGTGPNERLFF. The CDR3 bases that were read are TGTGCCAGCGGGACAGGGACAGGCCCCAACGAAAGATTATTT.

As to this clone: These gene names are mouse names. The read falls 1 residue short of the CDR3 end, and the missing part is taken from the germline J gene. The gene calls are TRBV3 and TRBJ1-3; perhaps TRBD1 as D (6 bases). The CDR3 is 14 amino acids. Trimming stripped 2 bases from V and 2 bases from J, with 7 bases between. CDR1 and CDR2 (germline): SNHLY, FYNGKV (reference sequence). CDR3 DNA, as far as it was read: TGTGCCAGCAGCTTAAACAGGGCTGGAAATACGCTCTAT. It codes for CASSLNRAGNTLY. The whole CDR3 region reads CASSLNRAGNTLYF.

For this clone: The gene names here belong to mouse. The observed sequence ends 1 residue before the CDR3 terminus, with the missing tail filled in from the germline J gene. The V and J genes are TRBV31 and TRBJ2-5, with TRBD2 identical over 11 bases. After removal of 6 bases from V and 2 bases from J, the junction contained 4 bases not matched to a gene. The CDR3 has 14 amino acids. Looked up from germline, CDR1 is GKSSPN and CDR2 is SITVG. The CDR3 sequence: CACNWGGLQDTQYF. The covered CDR3 bases are TGTGCCTGTAACTGGGGGGGCCTCCAAGACACCCAGTAC.

Concerning this clone: The gene symbols are mouse symbols. The CDR3 end falls 1 residue outside the read, so it is completed with the germline J gene. The V gene is TRBV26, the J gene TRBJ2-2; D gene uncertain. With 0 bases removed from V and 4 bases from J, the gap between germline ends came to 6 bases. The CDR3 has 14 amino acids. CDR1 and CDR2 from the germline V gene are KGHPV and FQNQEV (reference sequence). The CDR3 here is CASSLSEGTGQLYF. Incomplete CDR3 DNA: TGTGCCAGCAGTCTGTCGGAGGGCACCGGGCAGCTCTAC.

As regards this clone: Gene names and germline refer to mouse. From the germline J gene comes the end of the CDR3, since the read stops 1 residue before it. The chain has TRBV2 and TRBJ2-7; TRBD2 matches 9 bases. Trimming at V came to 1 base and at J to 4 bases, leaving 2 bases not matched to a gene. The CDR3 contains 14 residues. Germline loops: CDR1 LGHNA, CDR2 YSYQKL. The CDR3 sequence is CASSQVGGLYEQYF. The CDR3 DNA, read in part, is TGTGCCAGCAGCCAAGTGGGGGGGCTGTATGAACAGTAC.

On this clone: Gene names denote mouse genes. The CDR3 extends 1 residue past the end of the read, so its final part is completed from the germline J gene. The V gene is TRBV26, the J gene TRBJ2-2; D is uncertain. The CDR3 totals 14 residues. Germline lookup yields CDR1 KGHPV and CDR2 FQNQEV (reference sequence). Trimming took 4 bases from V and 0 from J, leaving 6 bases between them. The covered CDR3 bases are TGTGCCAGCAGTCCCACTGCAAACACCGGGCAGCTCTAC. It translates to CASSPTANTGQLY. The full CDR3 sequence reads CASSPTANTGQLYF. Full variable domain (outside the CDR3, taken from reference TRBV26 and TRBJ2-2): NSKVIQTPRYLVKGQGQKAKMRCIPEKGHPVVFWYQQNKNNEFKFLINFQNQEVLQQIDMTEKRFSAECPSNSPCSLEIQSSEAGDSALYLCASSPTANTGQLYFGEGSKLTVL.

A remark on this clone: Mouse germline and gene names are used. The read halts 1 residue ahead of the CDR3 end, with the missing end drawn from the germline J gene. V usage is TRBV26 and J usage is TRBJ2-4; D is perhaps TRBD2 (6 bases). This CDR3 is built from 14 residues. The V end lost 3 bases, the J end lost 0 bases, and 7 bases lay between the germline ends. Germline V lookup: CDR1 KGHPV, CDR2 FQNQEV (reference sequence). The chain's CDR3 is CASSLLGSQNTLYF. The part of the CDR3 DNA that was read is TGTGCCAGCAGTCTCCTGGGGAGTCAAAACACCTTGTAC.

This clone was picked up a small number of times. Germline and genes: mouse. The sequenced fragment ends 1 residue before the CDR3 boundary, so the rest is inferred from the germline J gene. The chain couples TRBV15 to TRBJ1-3; D is unclear. V was trimmed by 0 bases and J by 1 base, leaving 7 bases between them. The germline V gene has CDR1 SGHND and CDR2 FRSKSL. The CDR3 covers 15 residues. CDR3 region: CASSLASSSGNTLYF. The part of the CDR3 DNA that was read is TGTGCCAGCAGTTTAGCGTCCAGCTCTGGAAATACGCTCTAT. The full variable domain, rest sourced from reference TRBV15 and TRBJ1-3, is DAGVTQTPRHEVAEKGQTIILKCEPVSGHNDLFWYRQTKIQGLELLSYFRSKSLMEDGGAFKDRFKAEMLNSSFSTLKIQPTEPKDSAVYLCASSLASSSGNTLYFGEGSRLIVV.

This clone has more than one count but fewer than ten. Gene names denote mouse genes. The covered CDR3 bases are TGTGCCAGCAGTCTGTGGACAGGGTCCAACGAAAGATTATTT. Translated, it gives CASSLWTGSNERLF. The whole CDR3 reads CASSLWTGSNERLFF. The V gene is TRBV26, the J gene TRBJ1-4, with TRBD1 matching 8 bases. The read comes to an end 1 residue before the CDR3 does, leaving the germline J gene to fill in the end. CDR3 length: 15 residues. The germline gives CDR1 KGHPV, CDR2 FQNQEV (reference sequence). V lost 1 base and J lost 2; bases outside the gene matches: 0.

This clone is medium-sized in the sample. Mouse gene names and germline throughout. The read gets to within 1 residue of the CDR3 end, and the germline J gene fills in the rest. The V and J genes are TRBV13-2 and TRBJ2-5, with 7 bases that match TRBD2. This CDR3 region has 14 residues. The V gene end was trimmed by 2 bases and the J gene end by 0 bases; junction bases not matched to a gene: 0. Germline V gene sequence: CDR1 NNHNN, CDR2 SYGAGS (reference sequence). CDR3 protein: CASGDWGNQDTQYF. The sequenced CDR3 bases are TGTGCCAGCGGTGACTGGGGGAACCAAGACACCCAGTAC.

Details on this clone: Mouse names are used for the genes. The DNA ends 1 residue before the CDR3 does, and the rest of the CDR3 is filled in from the germline J gene. The chain joins TRBV13-2 to TRBJ1-3; D perhaps matches TRBD1 (5 bases). The CDR3 consists of 15 residues. The germline gives CDR1 NNHNN, CDR2 SYGAGS (reference sequence). Trimming pared 5 bases from V and 0 bases from J, leaving 12 bases between. The part of the CDR3 DNA that was read is TGTGCCAGCGGCCGGACATTAAATTCTGGAAATACGCTCTAT. Protein: CASGRTLNSGNTLY. The CDR3 reads in full as CASGRTLNSGNTLYF.

In the case of this clone: The gene names here belong to mouse. Sequencing ends 1 residue short of the CDR3 end; the germline J gene provides the rest. This chain connects TRBV22 to TRBJ1-1; the table's D call of TRBD1 was not tested on the DNA. TRBV22 corresponds to a pseudogene. The CDR3 extends over 15 amino acids. This CDR3 reads CASSCAAGEDTEVFF. The DNA read from the CDR3 is TGTGCCAGCAGTTGTGCGGCAGGGGAGGACACAGAAGTCTTC.